This T cell receptor (beta chain) is from a study of cytomegalovirus exposure and HLA in healthy donors. Study background: The 120 million or so unique TCR beta sequences, from roughly 180 million T cells, were found by an earlier analysis.

General observations from the study: It was only CMV serostatus that was available as immune exposure information. Researchers reported that a few CMV-associated chains were confirmed in vitro as CMV antigen-specific.

In this sample, this clone turned up once. Its antigen is unidentified. The CDR3 totals 13 residues. The germline V gene has CDR1 SGHNT and CDR2 YENEEA. V gave up 5 bases and J gave up 7 bases, with 12 bases separating them. PCR involved 60 Vbeta and 13 Jbeta primers. Profiled with immunoSEQ multiplex PCR; TCRdb holds only in-frame clones, not every one. Among 150,000 to 200,000 clones listed, under 85% were seen once. J is TRBJ2-1 and V is TRBV11-3; D remains unclear. The sequence derives from a woman in her twenties or thirties in good health and CMV-seronegative. Sequencing input: PBMCs. The CDR3 is CASSVRPGNEQFF. The DNA of the CDR3 is TGTGCCAGCAGCGTTAGGCCAGGAAATGAGCAGTTCTTC.